The T cell receptor (beta chain) described here comes from a study of cytomegalovirus exposure and HLA in healthy donors (dated by TCRdb to the late 2010s). For the study in its entirety: According to an earlier analysis of 587 of the donors, some 180 million T cells yielded over 100 million unique TCR beta sequences and around 300 Gb of sequence data. Donor age, sex, ethnicity and CMV serostatus were compiled alongside the repertoire data. A later analysis re-examined previously published TCR beta repertoires from about 700 donors and added high-resolution HLA genotyping to investigate patterns of TCR occurrence. Using immunosequencing, the study profiled T cell repertoires from around 680 subjects and related those repertoires to cytomegalovirus serostatus. The study aimed to test whether cataloging public T cell receptors could reveal signatures of past pathogen exposure. Of the roughly 420 genotyped donors, 75% to 85% were placed in the genetic ancestry cluster associated with self-reported Caucasian donors. The later analysis used no new phenotypic data to find candidate immune exposures, relying instead on TCR beta sequences and their occurrence across donors. Both class I and class II loci were covered by HLA typing, at four-digit resolution. About 310 gigabases of sequencing data and approximately 80 million unique TCR sequences were included in an early release covering around 600 HLA-typed donors. Besides the first cohort of roughly 640 subjects, a separate validation cohort made up of 120 different subjects was used. The number of typed donors differed by locus: about 620-640 for A, B, C, DRB1 and DQB1; approximately 540 for DQA1; fewer than 610 for DPA1; and some 450 for DPB1. A later genetic analysis took genome-wide SNP genotypes for about three fifths of the 666 donors and used that subset as a discovery cohort. To decide whether each TCR beta V gene segment behaved as functional or pseudogenic, an earlier analysis of 587 of the donors relied on high-throughput TCR beta sequencing. Roughly five DR-DQ haplotypes were treated as single units for association and clustering because of strong linkage in the cohort. All discovery cohort repertoires had been generated on a single sequencing platform. Among around 400 genotyped donors of the cohort, an average of roughly 240,000 unique TCR beta nucleotide sequences were sequenced per donor, approximately 20% of them non-productive. To predict cytomegalovirus infection status, the study combined high-throughput TCR immunosequencing, statistical association of individual TCRs with disease status, and machine learning.

Results the study describes overall, beyond this receptor: Cytomegalovirus status was reported to be diagnosed by the classifier with high specificity and sensitivity in both the original and validation cohorts. The presence/absence analyses assumed that sequencing depth was roughly uniform across donors, and that assumption may not be true. The authors suggested that the approach could potentially be generalized to other disease states and immunological phenotypes. While some public TCRs were present in many individuals, most TCR sequences turned up only very rarely across donors. In this cohort, only TCR beta chains were sequenced, and detectable features were limited by the absence of alpha or paired-chain data. An earlier analysis of approximately 600 of the donors showed that most TCR beta V segments appeared in productive rearrangements either about 87% or about 30% of the time, which broadly matched IMGT annotations. A later analysis associated around 16,000 TCR beta sequences with specific HLA alleles at a false discovery rate of 0.05. Because HLA typing was unavailable for some donors at each locus, only the typed subset was used in association tests. A further reported finding was that TCR beta sequences accurately predicted the HLA-A and HLA-B alleles for most subjects in the first cohort. Because counts were too low, fewer than 20 rarely observed V segments, including chromosome 9 orphons, were excluded from the earlier analysis of about 500 of the donors. A group of highly shared sequence variants was considered likely to be a technical artifact of the sequencing pipeline. In a later analysis, most CMV-associated TCR beta chains were found to appear HLA-restricted, with HLA associations seemingly driven largely by CMV exposure. Linkage disequilibrium might explain the correlated functional status among segregating V segments, but an unknown experimental factor could not be excluded. In a later analysis, HLA-associated TCR beta chains were found to be more clonally expanded and to have lower generation probabilities than equally common non-associated chains. According to a later genetic analysis, donors in an Asian-associated ancestry cluster had fewer N-insertions in productive TCRs than the approximately 710-donor mean. The only immune exposure information available for the cohort was CMV serostatus. The 87-base-pair reads could not distinguish some IMGT-functional V segments, including TRBV6-2 and TRBV6-3, so those segments were excluded. Three of the identified cytomegalovirus-associated TCR beta chains were confirmed in vitro to be specific for cytomegalovirus antigens. In a later analysis, the rate of TCR association differed among HLA loci, with DRB1 alleles having the most associated TCRs and HLA-C alleles having the fewest. In the study, roughly 160 TCR beta chains were listed as associated with cytomegalovirus. In a later genetic analysis, a missense DCLRE1C variant was associated with V-gene and J-gene trimming of TCR beta chains, and the association was replicated in an independent cohort. According to a later analysis, parvovirus B19, influenza, CMV and Epstein-Barr virus appeared linked to several top co-occurrence clusters. Strong co-occurrence of HLA alleles, especially DR and DQ, made assigning TCR associations to individual alleles difficult.

About this clone itself: The specificity of this receptor is unknown. There are no base qualities to consult, and no much larger clone falls within one base.

The cohort consisted of 666 healthy bone marrow donors. Cohort members were all nominally healthy when sampled, although unrecorded immune exposures were likely present. The donor tested CMV seronegative and was one of the 352 seronegative cohort members. Every donor gave a peripheral blood sample, and the peripheral blood mononuclear cells from that sample were used for TCR beta sequencing. Genomic DNA was extracted from the blood cell samples with the Qiagen DNeasy Blood Extraction Kit. Libraries were prepared through the immunoSEQ multiplex PCR assay. For the multiplex PCR, a mixture combining 60 forward primers for TCR Vbeta segments and 13 reverse primers for TCR Jbeta segments was used. A multiplex PCR assay on genomic DNA amplified the CDR3 region of rearranged TCR beta genes. The amplified TCR beta libraries were sequenced on the Illumina HiSeq System as 87-base-pair reads. Regarding the original processing steps: A later analysis tallied roughly 78 million unique TCR beta chains across the 666 repertoires, and around 10 million of those chains were shared by two or more donors. Raw reads were error-corrected and collapsed into unique sequences with a nearest-neighbor algorithm that merged closely related sequences to remove PCR and sequencing errors. CDR3 sequences were aligned to IMGT reference sequences to assign V, D and J gene segments. For a sequence to be retained, a match of at least six nucleotides was required to both a V gene segment and a J gene segment. Rearrangements were called productive when the CDR3 lacked stop codons and stayed in frame with V and J; all others were non-productive. CDR3 was defined by IMGT convention, running from the second conserved V-encoded cysteine to the conserved J-encoded phenylalanine. Sequences without an unambiguous match to a single V gene segment were excluded from the earlier analysis of almost 600 of the donors. An earlier analysis of a few hundred of the donors classified V segments as functional when productive rearrangements were above 56.7% and as segregating when the standard deviation between donors was above 5%. To diagnose cytomegalovirus status from the catalog of TCR beta chain sequences, a statistical classification framework was built. In a later analysis, V and J genes were assigned by comparing TCR nucleotide sequences against IMGT/GENE-DB human TR gene sequences. In a later analysis, CDR3 sequences and most-parsimonious VDJ recombination scenarios were assigned using the TCRdist pipeline. In a later analysis, each TCR beta chain was defined by its CDR3 amino acid sequence together with its V-gene family, and reads lacking a unique V-gene family were excluded. As a way to deal with suspected cross-contamination and a sequencing artifact, a later analysis dropped 592 nucleotide sequences that were highly shared and had low generation probability. In a later analysis, a clonal expansion index was calculated for each public chain from normalized within-repertoire ranks of inferred template counts. In a later analysis, generation probabilities were computed using a VDJ recombination model fitted to out-of-frame rearrangements, and the results were checked against IGoR. Hypergeometric tests were used in a later analysis to score TCR-TCR, TCR-HLA and TCR-CMV co-occurrence, with a repertoire-size bias correction applied to the TCR pairs. False discovery rates were estimated in a later analysis by permuting HLA or CMV assignments 20 times. In a later analysis, co-occurring TCRs were grouped using DBSCAN, with TCRdist sequence similarity added in when clustering inside HLA-allele-positive subsets. For co-occurrence clustering, repertoires with fewer than 30,000 or more than 120,000 public chains were excluded, along with 5 or 6 repertoires with anomalous nucleotide sharing. TCRdb holds this immuneACCESS table with in-frame rearrangements only. Some clones are missing; in checked studies, unresolved V genes explain under half, and the rest has no known cause. V and J calls and clone size are as listed in that table; D and trimming were resolved from the DNA. The sample records roughly 180,000 clones, roughly 83% of which are singletons. The ten most abundant clones make up around 1% of the sample.

The CDR3, cysteine through phenylalanine, is 16 amino acids long. The CDR3 DNA has 48 bases and is translated from base 1. Looking up the germline V gene (reference sequence) yields CDR1 LNHDA and CDR2 SQIVND. Trimming leaves V shorter by 1 base and J shorter by 4 bases, with the junction holding 7 bases beyond the gene matches. Sequenced sample: PBMCs. The rearranged chain carries TRBV19 and TRBJ1-3, with 7 junctional bases fitting TRBD1. The clonotype was recovered from a man in his thirties or forties in good health and CMV-seronegative. This receptor carries the CDR3 CASSIGGQVLGNTIYF. The DNA sequence is given as TGTGCCAGTAGTATAGGAGGACAGGTTCTCGGAAACACCATATATTTT.